This TCR beta chain was retrieved from a study of shared clonotypes between healthy human individuals. Study overall: Those who served as donors were a couple of women and a few men between the ages of 18 and 49. Study findings and constraints: Large depth notwithstanding, sorted-subset sequencing proved incomplete by rarefaction.

The repertoire was sequenced with immunoSEQ multiplex PCR; TCRdb's copy has only in-frame clones and lacks some. Among some 2 million clones listed, just under 95% were seen once. The naive CD8 subset, CD45RO-negative cells positively selected for CCR7, excluded terminally differentiated effector memory CD45RA+ cells. Recent vaccinations or acute infections were absent in the healthy HIV-negative adult donors. Concerning this clone: Its antigen is undetermined.

Sequenced input: naive CD8+ T cells sorted from blood. This clonotype was sampled from a man aged 18-30 years in good health.

The CDR3 here is CASSPPRAGFHEQYF. The DNA for the CDR3 is TGTGCCAGCAGTCCCCCCAGGGCAGGTTTCCACGAGCAGTACTTC. The chain carries TRBV27 and TRBJ2-7, with a weak D call TRBD1 (5 bases). CDR3 length: 15 amino acids. Per the germline V gene, CDR1 is MNHEY and CDR2 is SMNVEV (reference sequence). Trimming removed 5 bases at V and 5 bases at J, with 19 bases between.